This T cell receptor beta chain was captured by sequencing in a study of blood T cells in healthy people across ages. Broader study findings: Considered underestimates were the diversity estimates obtained from one million T cells.

Details on this clonotype: Its matching antigen is unknown.

Germline values: CDR1 MGHDK, CDR2 SYGVNS. The CDR3 sequence is 14 residues long. With a J-beta primer mix and a sample-barcoded 5' primer, a second PCR ran about 7 to 12 cycles. A single record per CDR3 protein comes from TCRdb applying MiXCR to the 5' RACE reads. Here the sample spans hundreds of thousands of distinct CDR3 sequences, roughly 43% being singletons. The study recruited healthy Caucasian donors from Russia who were aged about 6 to 90. Each sample had at least 6 million PBMCs isolated. Per sample, extraction of total RNA gave at least 5.5 micrograms in every case. The V and J genes are TRBV25-1 and TRBJ2-5, with 11 bases matching TRBD2. The J call is doubtful: the DNA matches TRBJ2-7 better. The clonotype originates from a man aged 30 to 45 in good health. The sequenced sample consisted of blood. In DNA form, the CDR3 reads TGTGCCAGCGGCTCTAGCGGGGGGCGGTACGAGCAGTACTTC. It codes for CASGSSGGRYEQYF.